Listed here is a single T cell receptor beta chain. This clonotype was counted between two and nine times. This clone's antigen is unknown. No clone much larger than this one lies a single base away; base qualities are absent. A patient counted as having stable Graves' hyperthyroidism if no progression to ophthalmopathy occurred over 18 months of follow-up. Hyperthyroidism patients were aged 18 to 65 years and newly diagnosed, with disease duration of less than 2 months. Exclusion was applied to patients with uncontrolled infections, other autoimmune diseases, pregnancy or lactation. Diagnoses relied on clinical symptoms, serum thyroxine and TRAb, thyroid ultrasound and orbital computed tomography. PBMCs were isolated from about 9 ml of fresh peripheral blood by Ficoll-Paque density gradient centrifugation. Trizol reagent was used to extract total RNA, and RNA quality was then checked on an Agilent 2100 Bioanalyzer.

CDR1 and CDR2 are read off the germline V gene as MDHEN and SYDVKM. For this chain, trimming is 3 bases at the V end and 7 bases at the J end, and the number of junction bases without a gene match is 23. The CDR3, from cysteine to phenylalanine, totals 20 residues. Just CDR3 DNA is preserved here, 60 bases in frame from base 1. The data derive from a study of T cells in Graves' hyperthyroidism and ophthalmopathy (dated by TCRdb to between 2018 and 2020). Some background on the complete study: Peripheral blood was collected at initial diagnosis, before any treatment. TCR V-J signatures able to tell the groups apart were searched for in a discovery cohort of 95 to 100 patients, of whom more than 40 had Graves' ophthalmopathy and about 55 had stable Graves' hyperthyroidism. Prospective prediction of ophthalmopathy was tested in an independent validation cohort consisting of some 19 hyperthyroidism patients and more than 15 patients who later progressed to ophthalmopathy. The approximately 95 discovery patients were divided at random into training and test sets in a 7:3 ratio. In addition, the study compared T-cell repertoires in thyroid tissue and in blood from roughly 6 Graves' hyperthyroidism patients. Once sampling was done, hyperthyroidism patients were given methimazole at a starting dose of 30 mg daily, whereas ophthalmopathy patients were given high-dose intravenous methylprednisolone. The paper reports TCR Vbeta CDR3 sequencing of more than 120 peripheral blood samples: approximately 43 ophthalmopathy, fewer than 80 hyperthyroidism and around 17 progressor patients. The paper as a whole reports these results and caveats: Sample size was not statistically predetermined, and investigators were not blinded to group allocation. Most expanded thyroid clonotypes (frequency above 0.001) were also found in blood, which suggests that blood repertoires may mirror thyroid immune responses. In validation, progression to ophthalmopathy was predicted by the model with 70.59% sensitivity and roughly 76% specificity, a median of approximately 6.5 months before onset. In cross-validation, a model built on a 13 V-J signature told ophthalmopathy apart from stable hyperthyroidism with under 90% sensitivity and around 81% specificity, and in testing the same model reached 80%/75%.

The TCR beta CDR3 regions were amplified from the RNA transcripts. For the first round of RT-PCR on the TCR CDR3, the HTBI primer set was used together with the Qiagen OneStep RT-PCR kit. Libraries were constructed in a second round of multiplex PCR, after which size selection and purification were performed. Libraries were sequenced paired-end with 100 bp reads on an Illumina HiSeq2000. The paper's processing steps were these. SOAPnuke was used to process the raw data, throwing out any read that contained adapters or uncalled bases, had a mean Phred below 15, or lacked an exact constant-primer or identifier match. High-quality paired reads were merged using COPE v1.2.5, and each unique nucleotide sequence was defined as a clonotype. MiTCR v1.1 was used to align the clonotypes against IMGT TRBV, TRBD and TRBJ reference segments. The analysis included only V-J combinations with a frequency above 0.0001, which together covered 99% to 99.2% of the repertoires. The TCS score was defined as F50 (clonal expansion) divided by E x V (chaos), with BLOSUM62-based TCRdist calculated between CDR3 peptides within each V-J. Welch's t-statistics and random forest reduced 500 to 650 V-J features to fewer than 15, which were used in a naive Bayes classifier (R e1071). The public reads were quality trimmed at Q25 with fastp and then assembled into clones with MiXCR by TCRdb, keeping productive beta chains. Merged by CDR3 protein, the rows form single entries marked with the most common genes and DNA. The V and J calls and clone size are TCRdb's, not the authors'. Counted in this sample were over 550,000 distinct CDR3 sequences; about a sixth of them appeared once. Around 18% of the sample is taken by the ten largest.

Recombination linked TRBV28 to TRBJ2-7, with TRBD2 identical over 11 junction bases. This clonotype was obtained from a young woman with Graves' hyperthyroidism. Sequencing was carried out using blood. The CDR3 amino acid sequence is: CASSFPFTRPTSGRFKEQYF. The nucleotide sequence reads TGTGCCAGCAGTTTTCCATTTACACGTCCTACTAGCGGGAGATTCAAGGAGCAGTACTTC.